The TCR beta chain described here comes from a study of OX40 agonist ivuxolimab in advanced cancers. Study background: A diagnosis of hepatocellular carcinoma, melanoma, renal cell or head and neck cancer was present in dose-escalation patients. Three patients had partial responses: one hepatocellular carcinoma, two cutaneous melanoma.

Clones were read by immunoSEQ multiplex PCR, and TCRdb kept only the in-frame ones, dropping some. The sample includes some 68,000 clones, roughly 80% of them seen just once. Per germline, CDR1 LNHDA and CDR2 SQIVND (reference sequence). The V and J ends lost 6 bases and 8 bases respectively, with 10 bases between them. The CDR3 runs 11 residues. Points from the study as a whole: No antigen was identified for the clonally expanded peripheral T cells.

Concerning this clone itself: Antigen unknown.

The TCR was taken from an adult with an advanced solid tumor such as melanoma, head and neck, liver or kidney cancer. The material was CD4+ or CD8+ T cells sorted from blood, obtained in a trial of the OX40 agonist ivuxolimab. J is TRBJ1-2 and V is TRBV19; no reliable D call. The CDR3 bases are TGTGCCAGTAGGTCGTTCGGGGGCTACACCTTC. This codes for CASRSFGGYTF.